The rows below give T cell receptor beta chains drawn from one sample of a study of blood T cell repertoires in COVID-19. Here immunoSEQ multiplex PCR was the method, and the copy in TCRdb shows in-frame clones only, minus some. This repertoire shows almost 65,000 clones, about 88% found once; its top ten account for 43%. Sample: peripheral blood. These receptors originate from a woman between 55 and 75 years old with COVID-19, enrolled during active disease. Both conserved end residues are part of each CDR3. Fields, in order: clone size, D gene, J gene, V gene, CDR3 length, CDR3 DNA, CDR3 protein. D genes are given only for firm matches. Only part of the rows carry a size: once, few, many, or a class if the clone is expanded.

clone_size: .
d_call: .
j_call: TRBJ2-3
v_call: TRBV3-1/TRBV3-2
cdr3_length: 14
cdr3_nt: TGTGCCAGCAGCCCCACGGGGGTGGCAGATACGCAGTATTTT
cdr3_aa: CASSPTGVADTQYF

clone_size: .
d_call: .
j_call: TRBJ2-1
v_call: TRBV7-2
cdr3_length: 13
cdr3_nt: TGTGCCAGCAGCTTTCGAGGCCACAATGAGCAGTTCTTC
cdr3_aa: CASSFRGHNEQFF

clone_size: .
d_call: .
j_call: TRBJ1-6
v_call: TRBV19
cdr3_length: 15
cdr3_nt: TGTGCCAGTAGTTGGGGGCCTAACTATAATTCACCCCTCCACTTT
cdr3_aa: CASSWGPNYNSPLHF

clone_size: .
d_call: .
j_call: TRBJ2-7
v_call: TRBV25-1
cdr3_length: 16
cdr3_nt: TGTGCCAGCAGTGACGGGGTTAGCTGGAGCTCCTACGAGCAGTACTTC
cdr3_aa: CASSDGVSWSSYEQYF

clone_size: .
d_call: TRBD2
j_call: TRBJ2-5
v_call: TRBV5-6
cdr3_length: 14
cdr3_nt: TGTGCCAGCAGTCGTGCGGGAGGCCAAGAGACCCAGTACTTC
cdr3_aa: CASSRAGGQETQYF

clone_size: .
d_call: .
j_call: TRBJ2-1
v_call: TRBV4-3
cdr3_length: 16
cdr3_nt: TGCGCCAGCAGCCAAGATCCGGGGAGCAGAGGCGATGAGCAGTTCTTC
cdr3_aa: CASSQDPGSRGDEQFF

clone_size: .
d_call: TRBD1
j_call: TRBJ1-5
v_call: TRBV4-1
cdr3_length: 14
cdr3_nt: TGCGCCAGCAGCCAAGGGGGGACAGGCCAGCCCCAGCATTTT
cdr3_aa: CASSQGGTGQPQHF

clone_size: .
d_call: TRBD1
j_call: TRBJ1-1
v_call: TRBV4-3
cdr3_length: 14
cdr3_nt: TGCGCCAGCAGCTCGGACAGGATGAACACTGAAGCTTTCTTT
cdr3_aa: CASSSDRMNTEAFF

clone_size: .
d_call: TRBD1
j_call: TRBJ2-7
v_call: TRBV29-1
cdr3_length: 15
cdr3_nt: TGCAGCGTTGAATTGGGACAGGGGAGCTCCTACGAGCAGTACTTC
cdr3_aa: CSVELGQGSSYEQYF

clone_size: .
d_call: .
j_call: TRBJ2-7
v_call: TRBV2
cdr3_length: 14
cdr3_nt: TGTGCCAGCAGTGAAAAACGGAGCTTCTACGAGCAGTACTTC
cdr3_aa: CASSEKRSFYEQYF

clone_size: .
d_call: .
j_call: TRBJ1-3
v_call: TRBV6-5
cdr3_length: 15
cdr3_nt: TGTGCCAGCAGTTACTCAGGGGTTGCTGGAAACACCATATATTTT
cdr3_aa: CASSYSGVAGNTIYF

clone_size: once
d_call: TRBD1
j_call: TRBJ2-2
v_call: TRBV6-5
cdr3_length: 15
cdr3_nt: TGTGCCAGCGGAAGGACAGGGATGGATTCGGGGGAGCTGTTTTTT
cdr3_aa: CASGRTGMDSGELFF

clone_size: .
d_call: .
j_call: TRBJ1-1
v_call: TRBV7-9
cdr3_length: 15
cdr3_nt: TGTGCCAGCAGCTTATCCCCAAATAGGAACACTGAAGCTTTCTTT
cdr3_aa: CASSLSPNRNTEAFF

clone_size: once
d_call: TRBD1
j_call: TRBJ2-3
v_call: TRBV13
cdr3_length: 16
cdr3_nt: TGTGCCAGCAGCCCCCGACAGGGAACAATCACAGATACGCAGTATTTT
cdr3_aa: CASSPRQGTITDTQYF

clone_size: .
d_call: .
j_call: TRBJ2-2
v_call: TRBV7-6
cdr3_length: 15
cdr3_nt: TGTGCCAGCAGCTTTGGGACACCGAACACCGGGGAGCTGTTTTTT
cdr3_aa: CASSFGTPNTGELFF

clone_size: many
d_call: .
j_call: TRBJ1-5
v_call: TRBV7-9
cdr3_length: 15
cdr3_nt: TGTGCCAGCAGCCCCCGAGGGGGTGGCATACAGCCCCAGCATTTT
cdr3_aa: CASSPRGGGIQPQHF

clone_size: .
d_call: TRBD1
j_call: TRBJ1-3
v_call: TRBV4-3
cdr3_length: 18
cdr3_nt: TGCGCCAGCAGCCAAAATGCGGGACAGGGCATAGGAGGAAACACCATATATTTT
cdr3_aa: CASSQNAGQGIGGNTIYF

clone_size: .
d_call: TRBD1
j_call: TRBJ2-7
v_call: TRBV6-5
cdr3_length: 14
cdr3_nt: TGTGCCAGCAGTTTGACCGGGACAGATAACGAGCAGTACTTC
cdr3_aa: CASSLTGTDNEQYF

clone_size: .
d_call: TRBD1
j_call: TRBJ1-2
v_call: TRBV11-3
cdr3_length: 16
cdr3_nt: TGTGCCAGCATCCTGATTTATCAGGGGGCTGACTATGGCTACACCTTC
cdr3_aa: CASILIYQGADYGYTF

clone_size: .
d_call: .
j_call: TRBJ1-1
v_call: TRBV7-2
cdr3_length: 15
cdr3_nt: TGTGCCAGCAGCGCCTTACAGGAATTGAACACTGAAGCTTTCTTT
cdr3_aa: CASSALQELNTEAFF

clone_size: .
d_call: TRBD1
j_call: TRBJ1-2
v_call: TRBV10-3
cdr3_length: 13
cdr3_nt: TGTGCCATCAGGGGGACAGGGGTCGATGGCTACACCTTC
cdr3_aa: CAIRGTGVDGYTF

clone_size: .
d_call: .
j_call: TRBJ1-1
v_call: TRBV28
cdr3_length: 12
cdr3_nt: TGTGCCAGCAGCGGCGGTAACACTGAAGCTTTCTTT
cdr3_aa: CASSGGNTEAFF

clone_size: few
d_call: .
j_call: TRBJ2-7
v_call: TRBV2
cdr3_length: 16
cdr3_nt: TGTGCCAGCAGTGAAGCGGGGGGGACAGGCTCCTACGAGCAGTACTTC
cdr3_aa: CASSEAGGTGSYEQYF

clone_size: .
d_call: .
j_call: TRBJ1-1
v_call: TRBV4-3
cdr3_length: 17
cdr3_nt: TGCGCCAGCAGCCAAGACTTCGGGGTAGTCGTGAACACTGAAGCTTTCTTT
cdr3_aa: CASSQDFGVVVNTEAFF

clone_size: .
d_call: .
j_call: TRBJ1-4
v_call: TRBV5-1
cdr3_length: 15
cdr3_nt: TGCGCCAGCAGCCCTTCGACAGCAAGTAATGAAAAACTGTTTTTT
cdr3_aa: CASSPSTASNEKLFF

clone_size: once
d_call: TRBD2
j_call: TRBJ2-1
v_call: TRBV7-9
cdr3_length: 17
cdr3_nt: TGTGCCAGCAGCTTAGGGGTACTAGCGGGGCCTATCAATGAGCAGTTCTTC
cdr3_aa: CASSLGVLAGPINEQFF

clone_size: .
d_call: .
j_call: TRBJ2-7
v_call: TRBV10-3
cdr3_length: 14
cdr3_nt: TGTGCCATCAGTGAAGACACAATGGCCTACGAGCAGTACTTC
cdr3_aa: CAISEDTMAYEQYF

clone_size: .
d_call: TRBD1
j_call: TRBJ1-5
v_call: TRBV19
cdr3_length: 14
cdr3_nt: TGTGCCAGTACCAGACAGGGGAGCAATCAGCCCCAGCATTTT
cdr3_aa: CASTRQGSNQPQHF

clone_size: few
d_call: .
j_call: TRBJ2-7
v_call: TRBV28
cdr3_length: 13
cdr3_nt: TGTGCCAGCAGTTCCCACAGTTCCTACGAGCAGTACTTC
cdr3_aa: CASSSHSSYEQYF

clone_size: .
d_call: .
j_call: TRBJ1-1
v_call: TRBV29-1
cdr3_length: 11
cdr3_nt: TGCAGCGCAGGACAGAACACTGAAGCTTTCTTT
cdr3_aa: CSAGQNTEAFF

clone_size: .
d_call: TRBD1
j_call: TRBJ2-1
v_call: TRBV24-1
cdr3_length: 16
cdr3_nt: TGTGCCACCAGTGACCCGACAGGGGGCGTATACAATGAGCAGTTCTTC
cdr3_aa: CATSDPTGGVYNEQFF

clone_size: .
d_call: TRBD1
j_call: TRBJ2-1
v_call: TRBV9
cdr3_length: 17
cdr3_nt: TGTGCCAGCAGCGCCACAGGGGGGCCAAGCTCCTACAATGAGCAGTTCTTC
cdr3_aa: CASSATGGPSSYNEQFF

clone_size: .
d_call: .
j_call: TRBJ1-3
v_call: TRBV7-9
cdr3_length: 15
cdr3_nt: TGTGCCAGCAGCCCCGGGGGGGCGGCTGGAAACACCATATATTTT
cdr3_aa: CASSPGGAAGNTIYF

clone_size: .
d_call: .
j_call: TRBJ2-2
v_call: TRBV4-1
cdr3_length: 15
cdr3_nt: TGCGCCAGCAGCCAAGAGTGGCAGCGCGACCGGGAGCTGTTTTTT
cdr3_aa: CASSQEWQRDRELFF

clone_size: .
d_call: .
j_call: TRBJ1-1
v_call: TRBV6-2/TRBV6-3
cdr3_length: 16
cdr3_nt: TGTGCCAGCAGTTCCCGGACAGTGAACCTGAACACTGAAGCTTTCTTT
cdr3_aa: CASSSRTVNLNTEAFF

clone_size: few
d_call: .
j_call: TRBJ2-7
v_call: TRBV28
cdr3_length: 12
cdr3_nt: TGTGCCAGCGCAATGGGGCCTCGGGAGCAGTACTTC
cdr3_aa: CASAMGPREQYF

clone_size: .
d_call: TRBD1
j_call: TRBJ1-5
v_call: TRBV7-2
cdr3_length: 13
cdr3_nt: TGTGCCAGCACCGACAGGGCTAATCAGCCCCAGCATTTT
cdr3_aa: CASTDRANQPQHF

clone_size: .
d_call: .
j_call: TRBJ2-1
v_call: TRBV12-3/TRBV12-4
cdr3_length: 13
cdr3_nt: TGTGCCAGCTGGACTTCGGGTTACAATGAGCAGTTCTTC
cdr3_aa: CASWTSGYNEQFF

clone_size: .
d_call: TRBD1
j_call: TRBJ1-2
v_call: TRBV29-1
cdr3_length: 12
cdr3_nt: TGCAGCGTTGGGGCCAGGGGGATTGGCTACACCTTC
cdr3_aa: CSVGARGIGYTF

clone_size: .
d_call: TRBD1
j_call: TRBJ1-2
v_call: TRBV19
cdr3_length: 13
cdr3_nt: TGTGCCAGTAGCAGGGGGGAGGCCTATGGCTACACCTTC
cdr3_aa: CASSRGEAYGYTF

clone_size: .
d_call: .
j_call: TRBJ2-5
v_call: TRBV28
cdr3_length: 14
cdr3_nt: TGTGCCAGCAGTCCCCTCGAGGGGGAAGAGACCCAGTACTTC
cdr3_aa: CASSPLEGEETQYF

clone_size: .
d_call: .
j_call: TRBJ1-2
v_call: TRBV19
cdr3_length: 14
cdr3_nt: TGTGCCAGTAGTATGTGGGGGGAGAGGAATGGCTACACCTTC
cdr3_aa: CASSMWGERNGYTF

clone_size: .
d_call: .
j_call: TRBJ2-1
v_call: TRBV25-1
cdr3_length: 14
cdr3_nt: TGTGCCAGCAACCCCGGGAGTTCCTACAATGAGCAGTTCTTC
cdr3_aa: CASNPGSSYNEQFF

clone_size: .
d_call: .
j_call: TRBJ2-3
v_call: TRBV11-1
cdr3_length: 12
cdr3_nt: TGTGCCAGCAGCTCACAGCGGTATACGCAGTATTTT
cdr3_aa: CASSSQRYTQYF

clone_size: .
d_call: .
j_call: TRBJ1-1
v_call: TRBV12-3/TRBV12-4
cdr3_length: 11
cdr3_nt: TGTGCCAGCAGCTCACAGGTTGAAGCTTTCTTT
cdr3_aa: CASSSQVEAFF